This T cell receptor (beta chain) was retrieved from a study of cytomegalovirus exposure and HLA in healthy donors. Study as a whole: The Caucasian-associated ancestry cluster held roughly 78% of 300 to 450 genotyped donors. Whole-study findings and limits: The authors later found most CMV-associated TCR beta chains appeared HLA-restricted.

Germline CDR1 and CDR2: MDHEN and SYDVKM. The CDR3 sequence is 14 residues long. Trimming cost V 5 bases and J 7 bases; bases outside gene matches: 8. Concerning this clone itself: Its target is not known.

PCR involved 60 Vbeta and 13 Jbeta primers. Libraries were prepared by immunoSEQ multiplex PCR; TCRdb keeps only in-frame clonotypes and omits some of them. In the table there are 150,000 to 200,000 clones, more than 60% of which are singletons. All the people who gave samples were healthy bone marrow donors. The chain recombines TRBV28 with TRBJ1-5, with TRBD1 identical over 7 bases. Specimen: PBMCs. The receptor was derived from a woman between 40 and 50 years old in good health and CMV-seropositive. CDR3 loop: CASSLHRGGQPQHF. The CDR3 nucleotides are TGTGCCAGCAGTCTACACAGGGGTGGCCAGCCCCAGCATTTT.